A selection of T cell receptor beta chains follows, all from one sample in a study of blood T cell repertoires in COVID-19. Only in-frame clones appear in the TCRdb table, and some are missing; sequencing was by immunoSEQ multiplex PCR. Among approximately 220,000 clones, 88% were seen once, and the ten largest hold 2.5% to 3%. Sample: PBMCs or T cells enriched from blood (not recorded which). Every receptor here comes from a young woman who had recovered from COVID-19. The CDR3 runs from the conserved cysteine through the conserved F or W.

V gene	J gene	CDR3 protein
TRBV18	TRBJ1-4	CASSPTQKEKLFF
TRBV5-1	TRBJ1-1	CASSSRPTGTWDTEAFF
TRBV14	TRBJ1-2	CASKRGPGGVYGYTF
TRBV29-1	TRBJ2-3	CSVEAPREGWTDTQYF
TRBV6-1	TRBJ2-5	CASSEYRGAGETQYF
TRBV5-1	TRBJ1-1	CASSVGANTEAFF
TRBV11-2	TRBJ2-2	CASSLDPLAGGLGYTGELFF
TRBV7-9	TRBJ1-4	CASSSGTGGEKLFF
TRBV2	TRBJ1-2	CASSEQGDYGYTF
TRBV5-1	TRBJ1-2	CASSLDGGAYGYTF
TRBV15	TRBJ1-5	CATSRDRGGGQPQHF
TRBV19	TRBJ2-1	CASSGQGREQFF
TRBV27	TRBJ2-7	CASKRGHEQYF
TRBV29-1	TRBJ1-1	CSVAGANLNTEAFF
TRBV12-5	TRBJ2-7	CASGTLTGTAIYEQYF
TRBV7-2	TRBJ2-7	CASSIPRDRFSSYEQYF
TRBV7-2	TRBJ1-1	CASRPGQANTEAFF
TRBV2	TRBJ2-5	CASQKEVEETQYF
TRBV13	TRBJ2-1	CASSLVYGYNEQFF
TRBV6-5	TRBJ1-4	CARRGGGGSEKLFF
TRBV7-3	TRBJ1-2	CASSLTPGQGINGYTF
TRBV4-1	TRBJ1-1	CASKPGQGRHGTEAFF
TRBV19	TRBJ2-3	CASSIGGGGGTDTQYF
TRBV27	TRBJ2-1	CASAASGGVYSYNEQFF
TRBV14	TRBJ1-6	CASSLSGAGVYSPLHF
TRBV7-8	TRBJ2-7	CASSRGGGLSWEQYF
TRBV11-2	TRBJ2-5	CASSFLPGVETQYF
TRBV5-8	TRBJ1-1	CASSLRGGTEAFF
TRBV9	TRBJ2-7	CASSVTGGSVHEQYF
TRBV19	TRBJ1-6	CASSPDRAVMGNSPLHF
TRBV6-1	TRBJ2-3	CASSESRSGGHTDTQYF
TRBV5-1	TRBJ2-3	CASSPGQGSTDTQYF
TRBV5-5	TRBJ1-5	CASSSLPGQNTYSNQPQHF
TRBV19	TRBJ1-1	CASSIGSVDTEAFF
TRBV27	TRBJ2-1	CASRTAGEEYNEQFF
TRBV15	TRBJ2-7	CATSKTGQGDEQYF
TRBV19	TRBJ1-2	CASSGLVGQVWWNYGYTF
TRBV11-2	TRBJ2-2	CASSLPDRAQTGELFF
TRBV6-5	TRBJ2-5	CASSLPREETQYF
TRBV4-3	TRBJ2-1	CASSQAFRGGQYNEQFF
TRBV18	TRBJ1-4	CASSLDRDEKLFF
TRBV5-1	TRBJ2-1	CASSSRGGSYNEQFF
TRBV6-5	TRBJ2-1	CASTPPRGGANEQFF
TRBV7-9	TRBJ1-6	CASSRGQGQGNSPLHF
TRBV5-7	TRBJ2-7	CASSLGRDSIIYEQYF
TRBV5-4	TRBJ1-4	CASSLRGGDEKLFF
TRBV7-8	TRBJ2-3	CASSKGTSGGHTDTQYF
TRBV29-1	TRBJ2-7	CSVEVRGWNYEQYF
TRBV2	TRBJ1-2	CASLAGETYGYTF
TRBV5-1	TRBJ2-1	CASSRTGTGNNEQFF
TRBV7-2	TRBJ1-6	CASSKPDAGGSNSPLHF
TRBV3-1/TRBV3-2	TRBJ2-1	CASSHPGQGAENEQFF
TRBV7-9	TRBJ1-3	CASSLGLTGSSGNTIYF
TRBV5-1	TRBJ2-2	CASSLWSVDTGELFF
TRBV4-3	TRBJ1-6	CASSQDGTGGNSPLHF
TRBV27	TRBJ2-7	CASSTDSSPDEQYF
TRBV4-3	TRBJ1-3	CASSQGPGGGNSGNTIYF
TRBV2	TRBJ2-1	CASSAPSGGARNEQFF